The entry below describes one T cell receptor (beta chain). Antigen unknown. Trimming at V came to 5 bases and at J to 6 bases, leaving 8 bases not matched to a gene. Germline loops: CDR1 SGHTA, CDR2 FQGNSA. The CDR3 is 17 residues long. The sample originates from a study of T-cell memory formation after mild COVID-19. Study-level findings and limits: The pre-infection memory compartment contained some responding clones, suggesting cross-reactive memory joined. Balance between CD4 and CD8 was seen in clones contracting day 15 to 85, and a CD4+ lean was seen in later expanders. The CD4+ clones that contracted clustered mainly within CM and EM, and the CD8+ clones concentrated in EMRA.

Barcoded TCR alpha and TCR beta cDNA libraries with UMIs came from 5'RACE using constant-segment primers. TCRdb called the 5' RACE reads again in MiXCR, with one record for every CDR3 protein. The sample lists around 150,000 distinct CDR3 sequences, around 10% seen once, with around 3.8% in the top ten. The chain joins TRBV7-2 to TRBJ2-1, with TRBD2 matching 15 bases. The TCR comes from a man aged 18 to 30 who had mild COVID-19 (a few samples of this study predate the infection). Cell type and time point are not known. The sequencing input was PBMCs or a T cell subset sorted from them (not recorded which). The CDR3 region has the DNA TGTGCCAGCAGCCGGACTAGCGGGGGGGTCCGGAGCAATGAGCAGTTCTTC. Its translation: CASSRTSGGVRSNEQFF.